What follows are 21 T cell receptor beta chains derived from one specimen sequenced in a study of vaccination effects on CD4 cells after COVID-19. Libraries were prepared by immunoSEQ multiplex PCR; TCRdb keeps only in-frame clonotypes and omits some of them. The sample lists about 20,000 clones, around 76% occurring once. Antigen-specific CD4+ T cells expanded by the ViraFEST assay with viral peptide pools were then sequenced. Having been cultured for 9 to 11 days, the cells underwent CD4+ T cell isolation. The infection with SARS-CoV-2 (confirmed by PCR) occurred in this person between March and December 2020. Their antigens are not known. The sample in question was CD4+ T cells from PBMCs cultured with SARS-CoV-2 spike peptides, obtained before COVID-19 vaccination. The receptors here all came from a human donor who had a prior SARS-CoV-2 infection.

V and J are TRBV2 and TRBJ2-7, with 7 nucleotides matching TRBD2. Germline V gene lookup returns CDR1 SNHLY and CDR2 FYNNEI. CDR3 length: 13 amino acids. The trim removed 7 bases at V and 0 bases at J, leaving 3 bases unmatched. In DNA, the CDR3 is TGTGCCAGCATGGCGGGGGACTCCTACGAGCAGTACTTC. Translation gives CASMAGDSYEQYF.

The V and J genes are TRBV6-5 and TRBJ2-6, with D possibly TRBD1 on 5 matching bases. The germline gives CDR1 MNHEY, CDR2 SVGAGI. Trimming took 5 bases from V and 12 from J, leaving 14 bases between them. The CDR3 length is 13 residues. CDR3 DNA sequence: TGTGCCAGCAGTCCCCTAGGGGTCCGCGTCCTGACTTTC. Residues: CASSPLGVRVLTF.

The chain recombines TRBV15 with TRBJ1-5; D may be TRBD1 (5 bases). Germline CDR1 is LNHNV and CDR2 is YYDKDF (reference sequence). Trimming cost V 3 bases and J 7 bases, with 16 bases left between them. The CDR3 consists of 15 residues. The CDR3 region has the DNA TGTGCCACCAGCAGGGCACAGGACGGACTGCAGCCCCAGCATTTT. The encoded protein is CATSRAQDGLQPQHF. Filled out from reference TRBV15 and TRBJ1-5, the complete variable domain reads DAMVIQNPRYQVTQFGKPVTLSCSQTLNHNVMYWYQQKSSQAPKLLFHYYDKDFNNEADTPDNFQSRRPNTSFCFLDIRSPGLGDTAMYLCATSRAQDGLQPQHFGDGTRLSIL.

The rearrangement uses TRBV29-1 and TRBJ1-2, with D maybe TRBD1 (5 bases). The germline CDR1 and CDR2 sequences are SQVTM and ANQGSEA. The CDR3 runs to 12 residues. CDR3 sequence: CLTGDDNYGYTF. In DNA, the CDR3 is TGCCTTACGGGGGACGATAACTATGGCTACACCTTC.

The chain combines TRBV14 with TRBJ1-2, with a tentative D call TRBD1 (5 bases). The V gene's germline CDR1 is SGHDN and CDR2 FVKESK. This CDR3 is built from 14 residues. With 3 bases removed from V and 5 bases from J, the gap between germline ends came to 13 bases. CDR3 in DNA: TGTGCCAGCAGCCAGGGCCTAGGGACGTATGGCTACACCTTC. Translation: CASSQGLGTYGYTF.

The table lists this clone with a count of one. The chain recombines TRBV7-2 with TRBJ2-3; D is ambiguous. This CDR3 has 13 residues. Germline CDR1 is SGHTA and CDR2 is FQGNSA. V was trimmed by 3 bases and J by 2 bases, leaving 6 bases between them. CDR3 DNA: TGTGCCAGCAGCTTTCCGGCCACAGATACGCAGTATTTT. Its protein is CASSFPATDTQYF.

This rearrangement joins TRBV6-5 to TRBJ1-2; 8 bases map to TRBD1. CDR1 and CDR2 (germline): MNHEY, SVGAGI. This CDR3 is 16 amino acids long. The trim removed 4 bases at V and 6 bases at J, leaving 13 bases unmatched. The CDR3 protein is CASSSTPDRGENGYTF. For the CDR3, the DNA is TGTGCCAGCAGTTCCACACCTGACAGGGGAGAGAATGGCTACACCTTC.

The V and J genes are TRBV7-9 and TRBJ1-1; the D is unclear. Germline assignment: CDR1 SEHNR and CDR2 FQNEAQ (reference sequence). This CDR3 contains 13 residues. V dropped 5 bases and J dropped 0 bases, with 7 bases sitting between them. The CDR3 DNA reads TGTGCCAGCAGCCCTCAGGTGAACACTGAAGCTTTCTTT. Translating gives CASSPQVNTEAFF. Full variable domain (missing parts from reference TRBV7-9 and TRBJ1-1): DTGVSQNPRHKITKRGQNVTFRCDPISEHNRLYWYRQTLGQGPEFLTYFQNEAQLEKSRLLSDRFSAERPKGSFSTLEIQRTEQGDSAMYLCASSPQVNTEAFFGQGTRLTVV.

The genes are TRBV2 and TRBJ2-7, with a weak D call TRBD1 (6 bases). V was trimmed by 3 bases and J by 3 bases, leaving 12 bases between them. This CDR3 comprises 14 residues. Per the germline V gene, CDR1 is SNHLY and CDR2 is FYNNEI. CDR3 in DNA: TGTGCCAGCAGTGAGCAGGGGCAAAGCTACGAGCAGTACTTC. Protein: CASSEQGQSYEQYF.

The CDR3 spells CASSLGDSGDSTDTQYF. DNA of the CDR3: TGTGCCAGCAGCTTGGGGGATAGCGGGGATAGCACAGATACGCAGTATTTT. The V gene is TRBV5-6, the J gene TRBJ2-3; 8 nucleotides match TRBD2. V lost 0 bases, J lost 0 bases, and 6 bases stayed unmatched. Germline loops: CDR1 SGHDT, CDR2 YYEEEE. CDR3 length equals 17 residues.

The chain joins TRBV6-5 to TRBJ2-3; 11 nucleotides agree with TRBD1. CDR3 length equals 15 residues. Germline assignment: CDR1 MNHEY and CDR2 SVGAGI. Trimming removed 7 bases from V and 4 bases from J; junction bases left unmatched: 7. The CDR3 DNA reads as TGTGCCAGCAAAAGGACAGGGGGCAGACCAGATACGCAGTATTTT. This gives the protein CASKRTGGRPDTQYF.

The rearrangement joins TRBV4-3 to TRBJ2-3, with TRBD2 identical over 7 bases. The J segment lost 0 bases and the V segment lost 2 bases, leaving 5 bases of the junction unmatched. CDR1 LGHNA and CDR2 YSLEER come from the germline V gene. This CDR3 has 16 amino acids. CDR3 region: CASSQQSGTSTDTQYF. The CDR3 DNA reads as TGCGCCAGCAGCCAACAAAGCGGGACTAGCACAGATACGCAGTATTTT.

The rearrangement links TRBV20-1 to TRBJ1-2; D uncertain. Per the germline V gene, CDR1 is DFQATT and CDR2 is SNEGSKA (reference sequence). The CDR3 is 10 residues long. V gave up 6 bases and J gave up 2 bases, with 4 bases separating them. Here the CDR3 reads CSAANYGYTF. The CDR3 DNA sequence: TGCAGTGCGGCGAACTATGGCTACACCTTC.

The CDR3 DNA reads as TGTGCCAGCTCACCACAGGGGGTCTCTGGAAACACCATATATTTT. Its translation is CASSPQGVSGNTIYF. The chain combines TRBV18 with TRBJ1-3, with D possibly TRBD1 on 6 matching bases. Trimming took off 1 base at V and 0 bases at J, with 7 bases between the two ends. The length of the CDR3 is 15 residues. Germline CDR1 and CDR2: KGHSH and LQKENI.

The chain combines TRBV29-1 with TRBJ2-5, with no clear D. Germline V lookup: CDR1 SQVTM, CDR2 ANQGSEA. This CDR3 comprises 13 residues. Between the trimmed V and J ends, which lost 3 bases and 4 bases, there was a span of 12 bases. The CDR3 DNA follows: TGCAGCGTTGAGCCGAGATCGGGAGAGACCCAGTACTTC. It yields the protein CSVEPRSGETQYF.

This chain joins TRBV7-2 and TRBJ2-1; D unclear. This CDR3 is 15 amino acids long. V shed 0 bases and J shed 0 bases, with 6 bases lying between them. Germline-derived CDR1 and CDR2 are SGHTA and FQGNSA. In DNA, the CDR3 is TGTGCCAGCAGCTTAGCAGGGAACTCCTACAATGAGCAGTTCTTC. Protein: CASSLAGNSYNEQFF.

The chain joins TRBV6-5 to TRBJ2-7; the D gene is possibly TRBD1 (5 bases). CDR1 is MNHEY and CDR2 is SVGAGI in the germline V gene. This CDR3 is built from 14 residues. Trimming pared 7 bases from V and 1 base from J, leaving 14 bases between. The CDR3 coding sequence is TGTGCCAGCAAGAAGGGGCCCTCATCCTACGAGCAGTACTTC. It codes for CASKKGPSSYEQYF.

V usage is TRBV5-1 and J usage is TRBJ2-2, with D possibly TRBD2 on 6 matching bases. CDR1 is SGHRS, CDR2 YFSETQ, per germline. The CDR3 runs to 15 residues. The ends were cut back, 4 bases at V and 4 bases at J, with 14 bases in the middle. CDR3 amino acids: CASSLQGGGTGELFF. In nucleotides, the CDR3 is TGCGCCAGCAGCCTGCAGGGAGGCGGCACCGGGGAGCTGTTTTTT.

The chain has TRBV19 and TRBJ1-6, with 7 bases identical to TRBD1. The germline V gene has CDR1 LNHDA and CDR2 SQIVND (reference sequence). This CDR3 comprises 17 residues. After removal of 3 bases from V and 9 bases from J, the junction contained 14 bases not matched to a gene. The CDR3 loop is CASSIDRAWGGSSPLHF. CDR3 coding DNA: TGTGCCAGTAGTATCGACAGGGCTTGGGGAGGGAGTTCACCCCTCCACTTT.

The V call is TRBV6-1, the J call TRBJ2-2, with 12 positions matching TRBD1. The CDR3 length is 16 residues. The V gene end was trimmed by 4 bases and the J gene end by 7 bases; junction bases not matched to a gene: 7. Germline lookup yields CDR1 MNHNS and CDR2 SASEGT. CDR3 protein: CASSGGTGGFVGELFF. The CDR3 nucleotides read TGTGCCAGCAGTGGGGGGACAGGGGGCTTTGTCGGGGAGCTGTTTTTT.

The CDR3 region is CASSLGADNEQFF. The CDR3 bases are TGTGCCAGCAGCTTAGGGGCCGACAATGAGCAGTTCTTC. This chain connects TRBV7-3 to TRBJ2-1, with D possibly being TRBD1 (5 bases). Deletions cut 2 bases from V and 5 bases from J, with 7 bases between. The CDR3 consists of 13 residues. CDR1 SGHTA and CDR2 FQGTGA come from the germline V gene. The full variable domain, completed using reference TRBV7-3 and TRBJ2-1, is GAGVSQTPSNKVTEKGKYVELRCDPISGHTALYWYRQSLGQGPEFLIYFQGTGAADDSGLPNDRFFAVRPEGSVSTLKIQRTERGDSAVYLCASSLGADNEQFFGPGTRLTVL.